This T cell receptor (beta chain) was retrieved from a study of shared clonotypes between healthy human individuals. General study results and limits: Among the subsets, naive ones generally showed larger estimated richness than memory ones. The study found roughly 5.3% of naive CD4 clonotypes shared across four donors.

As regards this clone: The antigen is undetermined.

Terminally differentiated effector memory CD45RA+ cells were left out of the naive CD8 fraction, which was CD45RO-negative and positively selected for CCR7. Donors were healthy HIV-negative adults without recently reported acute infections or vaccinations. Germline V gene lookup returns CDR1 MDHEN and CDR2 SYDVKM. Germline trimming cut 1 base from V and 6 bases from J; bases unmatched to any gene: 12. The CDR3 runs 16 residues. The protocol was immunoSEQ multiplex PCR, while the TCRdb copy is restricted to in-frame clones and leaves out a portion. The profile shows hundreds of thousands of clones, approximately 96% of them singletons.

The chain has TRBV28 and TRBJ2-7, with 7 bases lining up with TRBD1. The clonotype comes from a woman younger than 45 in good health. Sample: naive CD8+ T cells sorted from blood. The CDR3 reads CASSLLSGQKSSEQYF. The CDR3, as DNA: TGTGCCAGCAGTTTATTATCGGGACAGAAATCATCCGAGCAGTACTTC.